This T cell receptor beta chain came from a study of post-analysis software for immune sequencing data. Looking at the study overall: Included courses were relapsing-remitting and secondary progressive multiple sclerosis; progressive-relapsing multiple sclerosis was also included. Study-wide results and limits: Significantly lower normalized Chao1 diversity was found in patients with multiple sclerosis relative to controls. Analysis by F measure revealed that same-batch samples clustered strongly together. Roughly 5 TRBV segments occurring more often in patients than controls included TRBV5-6, TRBV5-1 and TRBV20-1.

The TCR beta cDNA libraries contained unique molecular identifiers. About 500,000 cDNA molecules were obtained per 1 to 10 million input T cells. TCRdb used MiXCR to reprocess the PCR reads, holding one entry per CDR3 protein. This sample has about 820,000 distinct CDR3 sequences, with about 53% found just once. Germline lookup yields CDR1 MNHEY and CDR2 SMNVEV (reference sequence). The CDR3 runs 15 residues. V lost 7 bases to trimming and J lost 8 bases; unmatched junction nucleotides: 16. For this clonotype: Antigen: not known.

Sequences were obtained from blood. The chain joins TRBV27 to TRBJ1-2; TRBD1 aligns across 7 bases. The sequence came from a girl aged 5-17 years with multiple sclerosis. Written as DNA, the CDR3 is TGTGCCAGCACCCAGCTGGGACAGTCATCGGCCGGCTACACCTTC. Translating it yields CASTQLGQSSAGYTF.